This TCR beta chain was profiled in a study of tumor T cells in aggressive B-cell lymphoma. Method: immunoSEQ multiplex PCR; TCRdb's copy keeps in-frame clones and lacks some. The sample contains 2,500 to 3,000 clones, roughly 85% of which appear only once. This CDR3 comprises 16 residues. The V and J ends lost 0 bases and 4 bases, in that order; junction bases with no gene match: 7. Germline values: CDR1 LGHNA, CDR2 YNFKEQ. The sample comprised tumor tissue. This sequence originates from an adult with diffuse large B cell lymphoma. Some clones in this sample may be carry-over from other donors' samples. The V gene is TRBV4-2, the J gene TRBJ1-2; 8 nucleotides agree with TRBD1. DNA for the CDR3: TGTGCCAGCAGCCAAGAGAGACAGGGGTCGGTCTATGGCTACACCTTC. The encoded protein is CASSQERQGSVYGYTF.